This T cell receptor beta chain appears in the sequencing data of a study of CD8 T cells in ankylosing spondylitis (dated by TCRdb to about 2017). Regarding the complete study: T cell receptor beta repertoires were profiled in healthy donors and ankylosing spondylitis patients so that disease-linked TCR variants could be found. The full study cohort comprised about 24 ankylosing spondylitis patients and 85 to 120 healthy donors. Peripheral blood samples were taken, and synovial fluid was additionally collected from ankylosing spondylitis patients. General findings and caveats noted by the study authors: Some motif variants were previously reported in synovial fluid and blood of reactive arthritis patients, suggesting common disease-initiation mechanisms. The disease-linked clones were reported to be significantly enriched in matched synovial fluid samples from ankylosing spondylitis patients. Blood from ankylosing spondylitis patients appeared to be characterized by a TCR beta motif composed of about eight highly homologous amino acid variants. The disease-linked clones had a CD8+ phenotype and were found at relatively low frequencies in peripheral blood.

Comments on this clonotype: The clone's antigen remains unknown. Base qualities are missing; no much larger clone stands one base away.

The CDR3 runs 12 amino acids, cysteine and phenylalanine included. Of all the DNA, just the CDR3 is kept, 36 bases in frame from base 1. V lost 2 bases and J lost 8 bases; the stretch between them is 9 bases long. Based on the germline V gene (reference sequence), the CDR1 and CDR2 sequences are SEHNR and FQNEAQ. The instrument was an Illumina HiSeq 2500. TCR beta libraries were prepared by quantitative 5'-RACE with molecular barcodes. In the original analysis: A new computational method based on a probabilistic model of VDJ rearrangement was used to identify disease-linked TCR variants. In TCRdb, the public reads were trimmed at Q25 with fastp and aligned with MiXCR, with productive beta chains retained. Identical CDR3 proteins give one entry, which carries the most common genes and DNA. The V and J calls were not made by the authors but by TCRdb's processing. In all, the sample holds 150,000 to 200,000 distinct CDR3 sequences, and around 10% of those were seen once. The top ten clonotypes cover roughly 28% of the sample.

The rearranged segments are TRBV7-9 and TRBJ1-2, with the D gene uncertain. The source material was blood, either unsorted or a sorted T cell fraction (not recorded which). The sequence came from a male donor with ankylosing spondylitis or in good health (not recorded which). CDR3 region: CASSLIEGGYTF. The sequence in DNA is TGTGCCAGCAGCTTAATCGAAGGCGGCTACACCTTC.